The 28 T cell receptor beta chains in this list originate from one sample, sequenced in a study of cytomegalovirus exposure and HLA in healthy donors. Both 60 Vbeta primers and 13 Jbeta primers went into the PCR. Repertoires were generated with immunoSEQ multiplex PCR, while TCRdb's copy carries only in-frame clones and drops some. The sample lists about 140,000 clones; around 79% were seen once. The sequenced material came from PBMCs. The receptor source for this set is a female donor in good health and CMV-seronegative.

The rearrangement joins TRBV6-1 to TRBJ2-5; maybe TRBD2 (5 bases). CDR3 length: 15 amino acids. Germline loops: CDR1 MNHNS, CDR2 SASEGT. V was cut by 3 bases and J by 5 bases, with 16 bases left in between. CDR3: CASSESQTPGETQYF. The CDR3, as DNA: TGTGCCAGCAGTGAGTCCCAAACCCCGGGGGAGACCCAGTACTTC.

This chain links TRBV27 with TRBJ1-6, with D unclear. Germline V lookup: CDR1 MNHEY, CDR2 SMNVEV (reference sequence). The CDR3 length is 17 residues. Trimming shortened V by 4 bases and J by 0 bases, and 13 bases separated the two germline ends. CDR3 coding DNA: TGTGCCAGCAGTTCAGTGGAGTTAAGCTCCTATAATTCACCCCTCCACTTT. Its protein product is CASSSVELSSYNSPLHF.

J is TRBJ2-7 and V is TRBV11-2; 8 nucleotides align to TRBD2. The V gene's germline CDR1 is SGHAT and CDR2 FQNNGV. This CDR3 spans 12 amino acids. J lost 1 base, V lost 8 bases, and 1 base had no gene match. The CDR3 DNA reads TGTGCCAGCCGCGGGGGGTCCTACGAGCAGTACTTC. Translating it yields CASRGGSYEQYF.

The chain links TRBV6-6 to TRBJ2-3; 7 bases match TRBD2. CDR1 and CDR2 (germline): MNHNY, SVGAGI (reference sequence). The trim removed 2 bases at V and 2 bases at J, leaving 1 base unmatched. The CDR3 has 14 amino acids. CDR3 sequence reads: CASSYRGDTDTQYF. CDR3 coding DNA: TGTGCCAGCAGTTACCGGGGGGACACAGATACGCAGTATTTT.

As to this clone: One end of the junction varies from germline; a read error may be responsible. The CDR3 loop is CASSARGVGAGEQFF. The CDR3 region has the DNA TGTGCTAGCAGCGCCCGGGGGGTAGGGGCGGGTGAGCAGTTCTTC. The J gene is TRBJ2-1, the V gene TRBV7-7, with 7 nucleotides matching TRBD2. In germline, CDR1 is SSHAT, CDR2 FNYEAQ (reference sequence). The CDR3 covers 15 residues.

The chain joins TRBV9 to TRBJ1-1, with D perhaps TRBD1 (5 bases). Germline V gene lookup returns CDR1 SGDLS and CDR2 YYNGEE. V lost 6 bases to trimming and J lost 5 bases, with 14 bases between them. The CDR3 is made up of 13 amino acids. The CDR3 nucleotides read TGTGCCAGCACCACGATGGAGGGGACTGAAGCTTTCTTT. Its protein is CASTTMEGTEAFF.

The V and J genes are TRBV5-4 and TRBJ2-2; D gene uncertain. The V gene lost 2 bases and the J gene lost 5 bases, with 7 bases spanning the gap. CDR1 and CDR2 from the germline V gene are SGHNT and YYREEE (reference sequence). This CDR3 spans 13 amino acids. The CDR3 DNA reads TGTGCCAGCAGCTTTGGGCGAACCGGGGAGCTGTTTTTT. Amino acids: CASSFGRTGELFF.

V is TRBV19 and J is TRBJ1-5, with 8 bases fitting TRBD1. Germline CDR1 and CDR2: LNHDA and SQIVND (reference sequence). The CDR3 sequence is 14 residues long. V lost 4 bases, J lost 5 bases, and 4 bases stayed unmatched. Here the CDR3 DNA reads TGTGCCAGTAGTACGGGACAGGAGGATCAGCCCCAGCATTTT. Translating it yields CASSTGQEDQPQHF.

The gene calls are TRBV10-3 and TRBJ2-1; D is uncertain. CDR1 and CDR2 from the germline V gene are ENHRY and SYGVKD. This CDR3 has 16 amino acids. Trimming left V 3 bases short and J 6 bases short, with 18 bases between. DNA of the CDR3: TGTGCCATCAGTGATTCGGTCGGTCCCCCCTCCAATGAGCAGTTCTTC. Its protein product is CAISDSVGPPSNEQFF.

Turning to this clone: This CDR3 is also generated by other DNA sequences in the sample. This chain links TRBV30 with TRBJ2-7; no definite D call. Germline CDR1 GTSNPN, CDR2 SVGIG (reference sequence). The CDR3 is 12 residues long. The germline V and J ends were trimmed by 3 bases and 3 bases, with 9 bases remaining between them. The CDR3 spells CAWSRGGYEQYF. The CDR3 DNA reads TGTGCCTGGAGCCGTGGCGGCTACGAGCAGTACTTC.

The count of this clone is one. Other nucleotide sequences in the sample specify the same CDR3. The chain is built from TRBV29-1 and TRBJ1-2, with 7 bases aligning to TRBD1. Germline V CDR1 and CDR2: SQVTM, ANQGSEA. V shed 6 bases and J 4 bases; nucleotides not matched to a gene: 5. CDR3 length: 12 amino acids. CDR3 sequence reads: CSVGTELYGYTF. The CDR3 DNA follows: TGCAGCGTCGGGACAGAACTCTATGGCTACACCTTC.

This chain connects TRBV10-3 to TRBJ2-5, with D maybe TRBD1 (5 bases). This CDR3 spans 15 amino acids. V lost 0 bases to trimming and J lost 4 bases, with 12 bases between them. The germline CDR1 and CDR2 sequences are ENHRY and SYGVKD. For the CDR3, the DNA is TGTGCCATCAGTGAGTCGACAGCCAGGAGAGAGACCCAGTACTTC. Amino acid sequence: CAISESTARRETQYF.

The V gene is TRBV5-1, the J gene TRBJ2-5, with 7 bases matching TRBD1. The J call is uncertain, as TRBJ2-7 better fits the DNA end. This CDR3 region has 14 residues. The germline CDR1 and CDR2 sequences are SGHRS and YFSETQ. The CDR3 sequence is CASSSDRASDEQYF. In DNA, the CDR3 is TGCGCCAGCAGCTCTGACAGGGCTTCGGACGAGCAGTACTTC.

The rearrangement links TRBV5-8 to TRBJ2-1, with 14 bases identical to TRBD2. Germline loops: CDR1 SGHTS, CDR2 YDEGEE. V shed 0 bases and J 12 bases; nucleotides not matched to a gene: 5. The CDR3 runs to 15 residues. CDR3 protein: CASSLGTSGGKAQFF. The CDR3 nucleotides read TGTGCCAGCAGCTTGGGGACTAGCGGGGGGAAGGCGCAGTTCTTC.

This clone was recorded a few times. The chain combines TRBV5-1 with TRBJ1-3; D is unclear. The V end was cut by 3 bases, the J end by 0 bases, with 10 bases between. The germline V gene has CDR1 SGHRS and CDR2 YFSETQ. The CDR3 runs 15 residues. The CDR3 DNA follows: TGCGCCAGCAGCTCCGGGGAGGTCTCTGGAAACACCATATATTTT. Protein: CASSSGEVSGNTIYF.

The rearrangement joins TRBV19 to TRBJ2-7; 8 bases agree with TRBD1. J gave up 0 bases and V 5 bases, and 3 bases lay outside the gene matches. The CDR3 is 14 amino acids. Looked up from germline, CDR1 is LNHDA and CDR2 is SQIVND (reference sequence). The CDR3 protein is CASSFGTGSYEQYF. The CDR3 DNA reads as TGTGCCAGTAGTTTCGGGACAGGCTCCTACGAGCAGTACTTC.

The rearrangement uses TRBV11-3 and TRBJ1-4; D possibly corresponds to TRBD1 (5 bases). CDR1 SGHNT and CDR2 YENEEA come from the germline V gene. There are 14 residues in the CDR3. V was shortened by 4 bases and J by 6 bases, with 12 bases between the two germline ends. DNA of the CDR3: TGTGCCAGCAGCTCGACAGTGTTACATGAAAAACTGTTTTTT. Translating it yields CASSSTVLHEKLFF.

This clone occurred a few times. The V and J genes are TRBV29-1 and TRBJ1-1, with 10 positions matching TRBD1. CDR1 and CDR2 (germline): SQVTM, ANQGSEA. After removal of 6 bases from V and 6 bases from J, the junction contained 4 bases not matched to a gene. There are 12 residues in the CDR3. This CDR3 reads CSVGTGDAEAFF. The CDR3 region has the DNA TGCAGCGTCGGGACAGGGGACGCTGAAGCTTTCTTT.

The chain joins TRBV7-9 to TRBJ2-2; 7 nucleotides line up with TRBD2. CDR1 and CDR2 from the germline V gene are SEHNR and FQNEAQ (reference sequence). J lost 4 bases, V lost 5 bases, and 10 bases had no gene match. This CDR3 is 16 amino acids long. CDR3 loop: CASSPGLVPSTGELFF. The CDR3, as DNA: TGTGCCAGCAGCCCTGGACTAGTCCCTTCCACCGGGGAGCTGTTTTTT.

For the CDR3, the DNA is TGTGCCAGCAGTTGGGACTCGAGCTCCTACGAGCAGTACTTC. Translated: CASSWDSSSYEQYF. The chain links TRBV28 to TRBJ2-7, with a tentative D call TRBD2 (6 bases). This CDR3 contains 14 residues. Trimming took 4 bases from V and 0 from J, leaving 10 bases between them. Per germline, CDR1 MDHEN and CDR2 SYDVKM.

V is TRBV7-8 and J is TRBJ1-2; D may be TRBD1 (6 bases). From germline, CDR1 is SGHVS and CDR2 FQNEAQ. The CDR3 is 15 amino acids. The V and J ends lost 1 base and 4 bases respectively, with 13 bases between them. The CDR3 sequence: CASSLEQGIFYGYTF. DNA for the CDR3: TGTGCCAGCAGCTTAGAACAGGGAATCTTCTATGGCTACACCTTC.

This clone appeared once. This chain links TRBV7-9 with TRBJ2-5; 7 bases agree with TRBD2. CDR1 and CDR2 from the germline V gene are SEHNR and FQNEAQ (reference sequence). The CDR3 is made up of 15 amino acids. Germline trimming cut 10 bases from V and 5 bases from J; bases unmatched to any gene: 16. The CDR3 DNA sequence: TGTGCCACCTCGCGGGAGTCACCCATCGGGGAGACCCAGTACTTC. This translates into CATSRESPIGETQYF.

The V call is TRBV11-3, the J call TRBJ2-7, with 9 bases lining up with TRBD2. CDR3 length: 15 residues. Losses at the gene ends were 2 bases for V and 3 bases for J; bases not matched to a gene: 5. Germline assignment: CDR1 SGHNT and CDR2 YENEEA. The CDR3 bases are TGTGCCAGCAGCTTAAGGGGCGGGAGGGACTACGAGCAGTACTTC. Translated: CASSLRGGRDYEQYF. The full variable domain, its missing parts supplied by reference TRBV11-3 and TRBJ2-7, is EAGVVQSPRYKIIEKKQPVAFWCNPISGHNTLYWYLQNLGQGPELLIRYENEEAVDDSQLPKDRFSAERLKGVDSTLKIQPAELGDSAVYLCASSLRGGRDYEQYFGPGTRLTVT.

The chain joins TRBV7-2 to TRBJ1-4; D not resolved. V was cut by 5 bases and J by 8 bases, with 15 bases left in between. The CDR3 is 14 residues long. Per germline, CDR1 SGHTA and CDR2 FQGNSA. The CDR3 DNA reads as TGTGCCAGCAGCGAGGTACCCCGCGCAGAAAAACTGTTTTTT. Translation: CASSEVPRAEKLFF. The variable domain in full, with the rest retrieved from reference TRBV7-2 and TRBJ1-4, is GAGVSQSPSNKVTEKGKDVELRCDPISGHTALYWYRQSLGQGLEFLIYFQGNSAPDKSGLPSDRFSAERTGGSVSTLTIQRTQQEDSAVYLCASSEVPRAEKLFFGSGTQLSVL.

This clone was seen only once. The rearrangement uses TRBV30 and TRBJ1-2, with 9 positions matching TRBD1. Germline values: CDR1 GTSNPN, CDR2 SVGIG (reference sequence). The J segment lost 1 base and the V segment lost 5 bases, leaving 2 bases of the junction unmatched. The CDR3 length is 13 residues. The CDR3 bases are TGTGCCTGGGACAGGGGGAATAACTATGGCTACACCTTC. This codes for CAWDRGNNYGYTF. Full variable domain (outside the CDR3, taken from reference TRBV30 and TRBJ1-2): SQTIHQWPATLVQPVGSPLSLECTVEGTSNPNLYWYRQAAGRGLQLLFYSVGIGQISSEVPQNLSASRPQDRQFILSSKKLLLSDSGFYLCAWDRGNNYGYTFGSGTRLTVV.

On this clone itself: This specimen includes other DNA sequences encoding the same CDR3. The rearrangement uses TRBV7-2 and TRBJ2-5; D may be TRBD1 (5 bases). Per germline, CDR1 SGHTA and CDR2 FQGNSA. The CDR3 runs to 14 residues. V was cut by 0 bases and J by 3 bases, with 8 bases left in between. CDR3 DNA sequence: TGTGCCAGCAGCTTAGCAGGCAGGGAAGAGACCCAGTACTTC. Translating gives CASSLAGREETQYF.

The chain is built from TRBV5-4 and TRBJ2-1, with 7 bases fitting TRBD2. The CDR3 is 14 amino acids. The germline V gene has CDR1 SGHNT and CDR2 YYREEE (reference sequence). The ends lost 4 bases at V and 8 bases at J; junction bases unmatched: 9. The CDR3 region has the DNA TGTGCCAGCAGCCGGACTAGTCTAGGGGATGAGCAGTTCTTC. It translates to CASSRTSLGDEQFF.

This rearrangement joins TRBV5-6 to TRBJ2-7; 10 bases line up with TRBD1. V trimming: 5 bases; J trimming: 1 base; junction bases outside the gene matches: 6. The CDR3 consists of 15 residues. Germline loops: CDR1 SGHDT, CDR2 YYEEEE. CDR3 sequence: CASSRGTGVSYEQYF. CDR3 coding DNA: TGTGCCAGCAGTCGAGGGACAGGGGTGTCCTACGAGCAGTACTTC.